These 27 T cell receptor beta chains originate from one sample sequenced in a study of monozygotic twins with inflammatory bowel disease. TCRdb derives one entry per CDR3 protein from the 5' RACE reads, leaving out DNA. The sample totals some 400,000 distinct CDR3 sequences. Specimen: blood. Receptors were obtained from a human donor with ulcerative colitis or Crohn's disease, or a healthy co-twin of an affected twin (not recorded which).

The chain couples TRBV20-1 to TRBJ2-5; TCRdb selects TRBD1, and the lack of DNA leaves this call unchecked. The germline gives CDR1 DFQATT, CDR2 SNEGSKA (reference sequence). CDR3 length: 11 amino acids. The chain's CDR3 is CALHGEETQYF.

The chain employs TRBV29-1 and TRBJ2-6; TCRdb's assignment of TRBD1 cannot be checked, as there is no DNA. This CDR3 has 14 amino acids. Germline-derived CDR1 and CDR2 are SQVTM and ANQGSEA. The CDR3 region is CSVEGGPGANVLTF.

The CDR3 is CSARDSGEVAGRNEQFF. The J gene is TRBJ2-1, the V gene TRBV20-1; TCRdb's assignment of TRBD2 cannot be checked, as there is no DNA. Per the germline V gene, CDR1 is DFQATT and CDR2 is SNEGSKA (reference sequence). The CDR3 is made up of 17 amino acids.

V is TRBV10-3 and J is TRBJ1-6; lacking DNA, the TRBD1 call made by TCRdb goes unchecked. CDR3 length equals 15 residues. CDR1 and CDR2 from the germline V gene are ENHRY and SYGVKD. The CDR3 is CAIIRQGYDNSPLHF.

This rearrangement joins TRBV12-3 or TRBV12-4 to TRBJ2-1; TCRdb calls TRBD2, which cannot be checked without DNA. The CDR3 is made up of 16 amino acids. The CDR3 protein is CASSPSGRVSYNEQFF.

This sequence joins TRBV12-3 or TRBV12-4 and TRBJ2-3; TCRdb returns TRBD2, unconfirmable since there is no DNA. The CDR3 spans 17 residues. The CDR3 sequence is CASSLRPGLAGGDTQYF.

The CDR3: CASSRPGLAEFLAKNIQYF. The V gene is TRBV7-8, the J gene TRBJ2-4; TCRdb lists TRBD2, though no DNA is available to test this call. There are 19 residues in the CDR3. Germline CDR1 SGHVS, CDR2 FQNEAQ.

The rearrangement joins TRBV5-4 to TRBJ1-1; the TCRdb D gene call, TRBD1, has no DNA to confirm it. The CDR3 extends over 15 amino acids. Germline V gene lookup returns CDR1 SGHNT and CDR2 YYREEE (reference sequence). This CDR3 reads CASSYRAGGRTEAFF.

V gene TRBV12-3 or TRBV12-4 combines with J gene TRBJ2-7; TCRdb lists TRBD1, though no DNA is available to test this call. The CDR3 length is 14 residues. CDR3 loop: CASSTGTGSYEQYF.

The V gene is TRBV5-1, the J gene TRBJ2-3; without DNA, the TCRdb call of TRBD2 cannot be checked. Germline V gene data show CDR1 as SGHRS and CDR2 as YFSETQ. This CDR3 region has 16 residues. CDR3 residues: CASSLVLADGTDTQYF.

V usage is TRBV6-5 and J usage is TRBJ2-7. Germline V gene lookup returns CDR1 MNHEY and CDR2 SVGAGI. The CDR3 consists of 13 residues. The chain's CDR3 is CASSQRVSYEQYF.

This chain joins TRBV3-1 and TRBJ1-6. Germline lookup yields CDR1 LGHDT and CDR2 YNNKEL (reference sequence). The CDR3 runs to 14 residues. The CDR3 loop is CASSLREDNSPLHF.

The CDR3 loop is CASSDRVAPYEQYF. The V and J genes are TRBV2 and TRBJ2-7. The CDR3 is 14 amino acids. Germline V lookup: CDR1 SNHLY, CDR2 FYNNEI.

This rearrangement joins TRBV5-1 to TRBJ2-1. Looked up from germline, CDR1 is SGHRS and CDR2 is YFSETQ. The CDR3 has 13 amino acids. CDR3 sequence: CASSFYTYNEQFF.

The J gene is TRBJ1-2, the V gene TRBV7-2. This CDR3 contains 15 residues. Looked up from germline, CDR1 is SGHTA and CDR2 is FQGNSA. The CDR3 reads CASSSDGRRTGGYTF.

The chain couples TRBV20-1 to TRBJ2-3; checking the TCRdb D call of TRBD1 is not possible without DNA. The CDR3 runs 15 residues. CDR1 and CDR2 (germline): DFQATT, SNEGSKA (reference sequence). CDR3 region: CSAKKQQGTRDTQYF.

The chain links TRBV5-1 to TRBJ2-1; TCRdb indicates TRBD1, and absent DNA this call remains unverified. The CDR3 sequence is 16 residues long. Germline V gene sequence: CDR1 SGHRS, CDR2 YFSETQ. CDR3 loop: CASSSSGRGLIDEQFF.

The chain combines TRBV29-1 with TRBJ2-3; the D call from TCRdb, TRBD1, cannot be confirmed without DNA. The CDR3 runs 15 residues. Germline lookup yields CDR1 SQVTM and CDR2 ANQGSEA. Here the CDR3 reads CSVPRGGSGADTQYF.

The CDR3 is CSAERGTEAFF. The chain employs TRBV20-1 and TRBJ1-1. There are 11 residues in the CDR3. CDR1 is DFQATT and CDR2 is SNEGSKA in the germline V gene (reference sequence).

The J gene is TRBJ1-4, the V gene TRBV28; TCRdb names TRBD1, which stays unverified in the absence of DNA. The CDR3 sequence is 17 residues long. In germline, CDR1 is MDHEN, CDR2 SYDVKM. The CDR3: CASSQPGQPSTNEKLFF.

J is TRBJ2-1 and V is TRBV6-1. The CDR3 sequence is 14 residues long. Per germline, CDR1 MNHNS and CDR2 SASEGT. CDR3 in amino acids: CASSSLGWGNEQFF.

The chain employs TRBV5-1 and TRBJ2-7; the TCRdb call, TRBD1, lacks DNA for checking. Per the germline V gene, CDR1 is SGHRS and CDR2 is YFSETQ. The CDR3 consists of 16 residues. The CDR3 sequence is CASSLVAGAFSYEQYF.

The chain has TRBV10-2 and TRBJ2-1; checking the TCRdb D call of TRBD2 is not possible without DNA. The length of the CDR3 is 19 residues. In germline, CDR1 is WSHSY, CDR2 SAAADI. CDR3 region: CASSRLRLAGERTYNEQFF.

The V gene is TRBV20-1, the J gene TRBJ1-1; TCRdb picks TRBD1, but there is no DNA to check that call. The CDR3 has 16 amino acids. Germline values: CDR1 DFQATT, CDR2 SNEGSKA (reference sequence). This CDR3 is CSAGGQGLALGTEAFF.

The chain uses TRBV29-1 and TRBJ1-3; TCRdb selects TRBD1, and the lack of DNA leaves this call unchecked. The CDR3 runs 15 residues. Germline CDR1 is SQVTM and CDR2 is ANQGSEA. CDR3 protein: CSVETGRTSGNTIYF.

The chain has TRBV5-1 and TRBJ2-5. The germline V gene has CDR1 SGHRS and CDR2 YFSETQ. This CDR3 has 13 amino acids. The CDR3: CASRPDNGETQYF.

The rearrangement uses TRBV20-1 and TRBJ1-5; as DNA is missing, the TRBD1 call by TCRdb cannot be tested. Germline assignment: CDR1 DFQATT and CDR2 SNEGSKA (reference sequence). This CDR3 has 14 residues. The CDR3 region is CSARSNRGGEPQHF.